The present entry profiles one TCR beta chain with its context. Its antigen is currently unknown. This CDR3 has 14 amino acids. The germline gives CDR1 SGHKS, CDR2 YYEKEE (reference sequence). Unmatched junction bases numbered 4, after V lost 4 bases and J lost 4 bases. This record comes from a study of blood T cells in healthy people across ages. General study results and limits: Naive CD4+ cell counts and diversity both ran higher in long-lived than in aged donors.

Using a J-beta primer mix together with a sample-barcoded 5' primer, a second PCR was run for roughly 6 to 11 cycles. TCRdb used MiXCR to reprocess the 5' RACE reads, holding one entry per CDR3 protein. This sample has approximately 730,000 distinct CDR3 sequences, with around 46% found just once. This clonotype originated in a woman aged 60-75 years in good health. Material: blood. This sequence joins TRBV5-5 and TRBJ2-3; TRBD1 aligns across 9 bases. This CDR3 reads CASSRQGGPDTQYF. For the CDR3, the DNA is TGTGCCAGCAGCCGACAGGGGGGACCAGATACGCAGTATTTT.